This TCR beta chain was recovered during a study of early T cells in non-severe SARS-CoV-2 infection. Whole-study context: Sequencing was performed on bulk RNA from unsorted whole blood, leaving chains unpaired. General study findings and limits: Missing private and CD4 specificities, VDJdb matching favored anti-spike CD8 responses.

As concerns this clonotype: Its antigen is undetermined. Compared with germline, one end of the junction differs, possibly owing to a read error.

The CDR3 consists of 14 residues. Germline assignment: CDR1 DFQATT and CDR2 SNEGSKA (reference sequence). The TCR library protocol was used to attach unique molecular identifiers. These identifiers were attached to individual cDNA molecules. MiXCR was run by TCRdb on the 5' RACE reads, yielding one entry per CDR3 protein. The sample consists of nearly 50,000 distinct CDR3 sequences, roughly 6.2% of them appearing once. The genes are TRBV20-1 and TRBJ2-1; 9 bases align to TRBD1. The sequence came from an adult who was a healthcare worker with PCR-confirmed SARS-CoV-2 infection or an uninfected control (not recorded which). Sequences were derived from whole blood, sampled at baseline. The CDR3 sequence is CSARGTGFYDEQFF. DNA for the CDR3: TGCAGTGCTAGGGGGACAGGGTTCTACGATGAGCAGTTCTTC.